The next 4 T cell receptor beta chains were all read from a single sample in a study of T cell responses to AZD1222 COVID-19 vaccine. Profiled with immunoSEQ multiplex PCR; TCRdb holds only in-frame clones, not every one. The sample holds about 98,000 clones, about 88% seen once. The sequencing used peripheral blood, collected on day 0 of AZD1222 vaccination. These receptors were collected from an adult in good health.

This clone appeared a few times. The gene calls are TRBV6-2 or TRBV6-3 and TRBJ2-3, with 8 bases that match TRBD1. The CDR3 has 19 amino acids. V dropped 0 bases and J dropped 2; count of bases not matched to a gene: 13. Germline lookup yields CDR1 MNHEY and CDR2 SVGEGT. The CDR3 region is CASSYSILDRDENTDTQYF. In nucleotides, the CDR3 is TGTGCCAGCAGTTACTCGATCTTGGACAGGGATGAGAACACAGATACGCAGTATTTT.

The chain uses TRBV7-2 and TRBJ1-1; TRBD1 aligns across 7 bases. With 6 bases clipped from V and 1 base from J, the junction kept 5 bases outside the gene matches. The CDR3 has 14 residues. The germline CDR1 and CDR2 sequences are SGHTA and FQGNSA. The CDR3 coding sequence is TGTGCCAGCAGTAGGGGGCGAGGGAACACTGAAGCTTTCTTT. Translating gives CASSRGRGNTEAFF.

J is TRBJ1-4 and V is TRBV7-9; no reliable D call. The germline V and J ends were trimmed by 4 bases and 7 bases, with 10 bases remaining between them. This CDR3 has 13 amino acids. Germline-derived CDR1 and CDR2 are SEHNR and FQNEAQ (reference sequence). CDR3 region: CASSSHKAEKLFF. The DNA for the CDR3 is TGTGCCAGCAGCTCCCATAAAGCTGAAAAACTGTTTTTT.

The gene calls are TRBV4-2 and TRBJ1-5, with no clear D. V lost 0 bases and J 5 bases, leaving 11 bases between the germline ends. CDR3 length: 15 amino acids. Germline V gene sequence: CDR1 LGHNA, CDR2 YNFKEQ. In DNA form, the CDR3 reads TGTGCCAGCAGCCAAGAGGAGGGAGGCTATCAGCCCCAGCATTTT. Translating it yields CASSQEEGGYQPQHF.